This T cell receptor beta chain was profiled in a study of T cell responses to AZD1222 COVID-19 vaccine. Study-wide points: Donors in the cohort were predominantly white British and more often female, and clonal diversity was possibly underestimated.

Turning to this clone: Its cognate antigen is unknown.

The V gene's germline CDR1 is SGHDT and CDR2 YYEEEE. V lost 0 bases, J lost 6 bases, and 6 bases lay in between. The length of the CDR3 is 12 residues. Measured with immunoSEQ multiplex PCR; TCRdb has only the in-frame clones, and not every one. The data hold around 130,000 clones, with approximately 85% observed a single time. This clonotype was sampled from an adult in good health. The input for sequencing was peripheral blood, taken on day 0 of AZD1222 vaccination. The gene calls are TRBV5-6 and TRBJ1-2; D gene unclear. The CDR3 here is CASSLAPNGYTF. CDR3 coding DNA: TGTGCCAGCAGCTTGGCCCCCAATGGCTACACCTTC.